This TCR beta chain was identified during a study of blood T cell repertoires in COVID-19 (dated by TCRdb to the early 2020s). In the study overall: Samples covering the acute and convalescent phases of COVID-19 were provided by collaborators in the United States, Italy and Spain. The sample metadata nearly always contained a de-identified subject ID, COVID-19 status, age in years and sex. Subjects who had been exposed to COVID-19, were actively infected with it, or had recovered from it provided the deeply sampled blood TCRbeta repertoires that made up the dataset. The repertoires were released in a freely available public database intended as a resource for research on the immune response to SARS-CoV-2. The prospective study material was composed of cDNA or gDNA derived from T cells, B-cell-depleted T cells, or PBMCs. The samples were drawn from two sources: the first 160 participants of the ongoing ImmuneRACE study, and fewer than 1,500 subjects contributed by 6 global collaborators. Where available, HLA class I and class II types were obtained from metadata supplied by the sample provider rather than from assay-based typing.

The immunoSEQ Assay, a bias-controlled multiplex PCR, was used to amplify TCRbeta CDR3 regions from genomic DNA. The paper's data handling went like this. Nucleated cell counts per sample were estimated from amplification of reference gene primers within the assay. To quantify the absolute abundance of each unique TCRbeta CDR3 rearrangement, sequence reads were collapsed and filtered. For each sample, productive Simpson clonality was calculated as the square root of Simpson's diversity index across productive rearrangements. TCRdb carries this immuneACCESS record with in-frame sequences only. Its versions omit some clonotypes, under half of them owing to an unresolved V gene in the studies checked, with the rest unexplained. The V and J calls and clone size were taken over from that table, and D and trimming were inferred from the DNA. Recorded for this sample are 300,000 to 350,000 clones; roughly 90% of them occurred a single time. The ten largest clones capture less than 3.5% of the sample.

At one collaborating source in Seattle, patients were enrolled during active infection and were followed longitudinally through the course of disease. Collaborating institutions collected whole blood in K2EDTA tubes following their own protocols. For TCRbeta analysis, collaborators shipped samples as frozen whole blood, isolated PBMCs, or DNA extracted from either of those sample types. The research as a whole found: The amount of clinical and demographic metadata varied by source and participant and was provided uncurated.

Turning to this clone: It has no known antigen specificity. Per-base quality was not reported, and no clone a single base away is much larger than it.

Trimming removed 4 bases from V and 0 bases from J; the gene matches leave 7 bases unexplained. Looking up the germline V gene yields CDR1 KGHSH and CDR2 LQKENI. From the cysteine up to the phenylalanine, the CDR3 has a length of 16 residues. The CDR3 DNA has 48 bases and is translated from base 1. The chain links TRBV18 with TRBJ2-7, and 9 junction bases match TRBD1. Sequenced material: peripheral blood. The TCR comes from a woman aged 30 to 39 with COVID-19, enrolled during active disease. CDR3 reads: CASSLQKQGASYEQYF. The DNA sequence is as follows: TGTGCCAGCTCACTCCAAAAACAGGGGGCCTCCTACGAGCAGTACTTC.